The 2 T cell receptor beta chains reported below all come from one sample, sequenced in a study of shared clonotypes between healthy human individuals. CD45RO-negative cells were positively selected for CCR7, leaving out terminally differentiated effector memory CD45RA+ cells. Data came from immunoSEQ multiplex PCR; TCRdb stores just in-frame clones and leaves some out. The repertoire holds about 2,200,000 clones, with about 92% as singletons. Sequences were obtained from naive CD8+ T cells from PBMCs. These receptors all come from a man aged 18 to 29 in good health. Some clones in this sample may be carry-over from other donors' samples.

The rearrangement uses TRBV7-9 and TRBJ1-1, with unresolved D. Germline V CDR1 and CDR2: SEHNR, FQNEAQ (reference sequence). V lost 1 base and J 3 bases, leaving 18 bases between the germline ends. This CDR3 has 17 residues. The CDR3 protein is CASSLEIKPVQDTEAFF. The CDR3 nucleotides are TGTGCCAGCAGCTTAGAAATTAAGCCAGTCCAGGACACTGAAGCTTTCTTT.

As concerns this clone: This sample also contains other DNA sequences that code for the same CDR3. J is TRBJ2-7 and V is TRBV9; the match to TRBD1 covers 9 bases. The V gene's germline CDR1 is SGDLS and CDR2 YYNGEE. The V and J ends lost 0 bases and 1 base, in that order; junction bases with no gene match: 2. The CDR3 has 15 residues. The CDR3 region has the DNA TGTGCCAGCAGCGTAGGACAGGGGGTATCCTACGAGCAGTACTTC. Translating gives CASSVGQGVSYEQYF.